The entry below describes one TCR beta chain. Antigen: not known. The CDR3 covers 15 residues. Looked up from germline, CDR1 is WSHSY and CDR2 is SAAADI. TCRdb re-analyzed the 5' RACE reads; it lists each CDR3 protein once, without DNA. The sample's table shows about 300,000 distinct CDR3 sequences. This entry belongs to a study of monozygotic twins with inflammatory bowel disease. Study-wide results and caveats: Heterogeneous immunosuppressive treatment regimens may have introduced variability into patient repertoires.

The sequenced sample consisted of blood. The chain carries TRBV10-2 and TRBJ1-1. This clonotype was obtained from a human donor with ulcerative colitis or Crohn's disease, or a healthy co-twin of an affected twin (not recorded which). CDR3 in amino acids: CASSVDSSWNTEAFF.